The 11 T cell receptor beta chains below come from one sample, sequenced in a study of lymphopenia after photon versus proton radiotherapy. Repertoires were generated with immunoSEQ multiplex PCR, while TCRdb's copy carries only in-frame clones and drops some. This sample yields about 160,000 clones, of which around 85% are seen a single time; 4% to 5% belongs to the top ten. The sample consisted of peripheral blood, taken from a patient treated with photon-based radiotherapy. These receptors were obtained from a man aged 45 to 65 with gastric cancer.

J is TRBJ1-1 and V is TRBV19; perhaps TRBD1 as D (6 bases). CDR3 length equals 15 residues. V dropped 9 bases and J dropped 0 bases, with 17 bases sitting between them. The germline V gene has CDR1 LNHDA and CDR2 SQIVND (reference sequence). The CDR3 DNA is TGTGCCAGAAACCGTGAGGGGGGGATGAACACTGAAGCTTTCTTT. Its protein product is CARNREGGMNTEAFF.

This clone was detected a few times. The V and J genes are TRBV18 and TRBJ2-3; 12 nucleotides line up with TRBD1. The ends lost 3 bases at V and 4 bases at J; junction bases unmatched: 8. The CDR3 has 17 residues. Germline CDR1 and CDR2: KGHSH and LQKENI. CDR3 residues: CASSPLGTGGKADTQYF. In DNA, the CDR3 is TGTGCCAGCTCACCCCTAGGGACAGGGGGCAAGGCAGATACGCAGTATTTT.

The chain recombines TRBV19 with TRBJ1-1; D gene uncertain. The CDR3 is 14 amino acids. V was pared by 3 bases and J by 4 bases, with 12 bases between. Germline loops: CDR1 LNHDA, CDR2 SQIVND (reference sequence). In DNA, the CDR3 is TGTGCCAGTAGTATCAGCCGCCAGTCCACTGAAGCTTTCTTT. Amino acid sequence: CASSISRQSTEAFF.

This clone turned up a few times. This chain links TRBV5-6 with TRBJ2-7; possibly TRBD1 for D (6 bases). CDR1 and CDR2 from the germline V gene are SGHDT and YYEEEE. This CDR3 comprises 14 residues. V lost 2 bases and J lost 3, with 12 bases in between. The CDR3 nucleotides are TGTGCCAGCAGCTTAGGGACACAGGGCTACGAGCAGTACTTC. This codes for CASSLGTQGYEQYF.

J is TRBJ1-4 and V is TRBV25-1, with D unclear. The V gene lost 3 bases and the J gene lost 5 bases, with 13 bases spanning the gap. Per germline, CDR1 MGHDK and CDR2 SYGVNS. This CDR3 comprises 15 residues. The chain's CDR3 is CASSDTREINEKLFF. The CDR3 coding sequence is TGTGCCAGCAGTGACACCAGAGAGATAAATGAAAAACTGTTTTTT. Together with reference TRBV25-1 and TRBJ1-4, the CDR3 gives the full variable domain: EADIYQTPRYLVIGTGKKITLECSQTMGHDKMYWYQQDPGMELHLIHYSYGVNSTEKGDLSSESTVSRIRTEHFPLTLESARPSHTSQYLCASSDTREINEKLFFGSGTQLSVL.

The CDR3 loop is CASSQESQGRNTIYF. The CDR3 DNA sequence: TGCGCCAGCAGCCAAGAAAGCCAGGGTAGAAACACCATATATTTT. The V call is TRBV4-1, the J call TRBJ1-3, with D perhaps TRBD1 (5 bases). CDR3 length: 15 amino acids. Germline values: CDR1 MGHRA, CDR2 YSYEKL. Trimming shortened V by 0 bases and J by 5 bases, and 11 bases separated the two germline ends.

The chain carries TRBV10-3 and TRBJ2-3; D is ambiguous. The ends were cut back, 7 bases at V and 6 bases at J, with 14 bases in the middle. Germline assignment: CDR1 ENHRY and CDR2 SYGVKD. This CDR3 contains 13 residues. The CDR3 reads CAINFGPEDTQYF. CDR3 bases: TGTGCCATCAATTTTGGGCCGGAGGATACGCAGTATTTT.

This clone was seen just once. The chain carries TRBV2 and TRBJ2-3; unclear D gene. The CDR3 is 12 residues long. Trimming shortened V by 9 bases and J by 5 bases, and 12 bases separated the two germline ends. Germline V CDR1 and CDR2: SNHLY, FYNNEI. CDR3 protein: CASLSPGDTQYF. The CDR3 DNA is TGTGCCAGTTTGAGTCCGGGAGATACGCAGTATTTT.

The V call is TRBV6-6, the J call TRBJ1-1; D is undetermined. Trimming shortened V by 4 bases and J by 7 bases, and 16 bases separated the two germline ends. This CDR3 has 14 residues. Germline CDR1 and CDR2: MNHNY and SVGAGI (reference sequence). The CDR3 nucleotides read TGTGCCAGCAGTTTCAGAGACACAAGTTATGAAGCTTTCTTT. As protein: CASSFRDTSYEAFF.

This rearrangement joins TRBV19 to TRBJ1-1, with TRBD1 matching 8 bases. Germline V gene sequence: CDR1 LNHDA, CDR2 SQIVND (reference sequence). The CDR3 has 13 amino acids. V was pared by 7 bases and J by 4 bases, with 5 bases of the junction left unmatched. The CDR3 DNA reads TGTGCCAGTACCGCGGACAGGGTCACTGAAGCTTTCTTT. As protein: CASTADRVTEAFF. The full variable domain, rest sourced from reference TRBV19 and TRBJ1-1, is DGGITQSPKYLFRKEGQNVTLSCEQNLNHDAMYWYRQDPGQGLRLIYYSQIVNDFQKGDIAEGYSVSREKKESFPLTVTSAQKNPTAFYLCASTADRVTEAFFGQGTRLTVV.

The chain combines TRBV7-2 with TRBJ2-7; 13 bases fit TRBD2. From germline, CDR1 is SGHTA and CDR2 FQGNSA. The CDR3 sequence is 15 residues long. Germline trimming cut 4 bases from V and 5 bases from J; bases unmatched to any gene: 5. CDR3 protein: CASSSAGTSGNEQYF. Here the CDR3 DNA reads TGTGCCAGCAGCTCCGCCGGGACTAGCGGGAACGAGCAGTACTTC. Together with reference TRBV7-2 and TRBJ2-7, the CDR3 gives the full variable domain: GAGVSQSPSNKVTEKGKDVELRCDPISGHTALYWYRQSLGQGLEFLIYFQGNSAPDKSGLPSDRFSAERTGGSVSTLTIQRTQQEDSAVYLCASSSAGTSGNEQYFGPGTRLTVT.